One TCR beta chain is described in this entry. The data were taken from a study of blood T cell repertoires in COVID-19. Study overall: The analysed material was cDNA or gDNA that came from T cells, B-cell-depleted T cells, or PBMCs.

Study processing details: Amplification with reference gene primers provided the estimates of nucleated cell counts. Sequencing was performed with immunoSEQ multiplex PCR; in TCRdb, only in-frame clones are kept and a portion is missing. V and J calls and clone size are given by that table; D and trimming were obtained from the DNA. The sample has some 100,000 clones; about 78% are singletons. Trimming shortened V by 1 base and J by 2 bases, and 10 bases separated the two germline ends. CDR1 and CDR2 (germline): WNHNN, SYGVQD (reference sequence). This CDR3 is built from 15 residues. The chain recombines TRBV10-1 with TRBJ2-3; no clear D. This receptor was obtained from a human donor in a cohort sampled during active or convalescent COVID-19. Material: peripheral blood. Written as DNA, the CDR3 is TGCGCCAGCAGTGAGTTAACTGGAGACACAGATACGCAGTATTTT. Protein: CASSELTGDTDTQYF.